This T cell receptor beta chain emerged from a study of blood T cell repertoires in COVID-19. Assay used: immunoSEQ multiplex PCR; TCRdb lists only in-frame clones, some missing. The data hold 250,000 or so clones, with approximately 86% observed a single time. V shed 7 bases and J 7 bases; nucleotides not matched to a gene: 7. The CDR3 spans 14 residues. The germline V gene encodes CDR1 SGHKS and CDR2 YYEKEE (reference sequence). In Seattle, patients joined the study during active infection and were tracked longitudinally. Sequencing was performed on peripheral blood. V usage is TRBV5-5 and J usage is TRBJ1-6; 8 nucleotides align to TRBD1. The TCR sequence derives from a woman aged 55-70 years with COVID-19, enrolled during active disease. The CDR3 loop reads CASSTGERNSPLHF. The CDR3 bases are TGTGCCAGCTCGACAGGGGAACGAAATTCACCCCTCCACTTT.